What follows are 6 T cell receptor beta chains derived from one specimen sequenced in a study of blood T cells in healthy people across ages. Then a second PCR, running about 7 to 11 cycles, was carried out with a sample-barcoded 5' primer and a J-beta primer mix. Using its own MiXCR run on the 5' RACE reads, TCRdb lists one record per CDR3 protein. The sample consists of approximately 800,000 distinct CDR3 sequences, 40% to 65% of them appearing once. What was sequenced was blood. The receptors here all came from a man older than 75 in good health.

The chain is built from TRBV6-7 and TRBJ2-7, with D possibly being TRBD2 (5 bases). TRBV6-7 is classed as an ORF, of uncertain function. V lost 0 bases and J 4 bases, leaving 13 bases between the germline ends. The CDR3 spans 15 residues. The CDR3 loop is CASSYSKGSGYEQYF. The CDR3 DNA is TGTGCCAGCAGTTACTCGAAGGGCTCGGGGTACGAGCAGTACTTC.

This sequence joins TRBV12-3 or TRBV12-4 and TRBJ1-2; 9 positions agree with TRBD1. The CDR3 extends over 15 amino acids. J lost 2 bases, V lost 6 bases, and 7 bases had no gene match. CDR3 sequence (DNA): TGTGCCAGCAGCCGGGACAGGGAGTTGAACTATGGCTACACCTTC. As protein: CASSRDRELNYGYTF.

The CDR3: CSVAGGPGNEQFF. The DNA of the CDR3 is TGCAGCGTTGCCGGGGGGCCGGGCAATGAGCAGTTCTTC. This chain links TRBV29-1 with TRBJ2-1, with D perhaps matching TRBD2 (7 bases). Germline assignment: CDR1 SQVTM and CDR2 ANQGSEA. The CDR3 length is 13 residues. With 4 bases removed from V and 6 bases from J, the gap between germline ends came to 13 bases.

The CDR3 DNA follows: TGCAGTGCTAGAGATGCGGGAGGGCCTGACACCGGGGAGCTGTTTTTT. It encodes CSARDAGGPDTGELFF. V usage is TRBV20-1 and J usage is TRBJ2-2, with TRBD2 matching 9 bases. This CDR3 comprises 16 residues. V shed 0 bases and J 3 bases; nucleotides not matched to a gene: 5. Germline CDR1 is DFQATT and CDR2 is SNEGSKA (reference sequence).

The V call is TRBV5-1, the J call TRBJ2-1, with 11 positions matching TRBD1. Looked up from germline, CDR1 is SGHRS and CDR2 is YFSETQ. The CDR3 runs 16 residues. V was pared by 1 base and J by 8 bases, with 8 bases of the junction left unmatched. The CDR3 region has the DNA TGCGCCAGCAGCTTGCCCGGGACAGGGGGTCGGGATGAGCAGTTCTTC. It translates to CASSLPGTGGRDEQFF.

V and J are TRBV3-1 and TRBJ1-1; TRBD1 aligns across 7 bases. The CDR3 length is 15 residues. V lost 2 bases to trimming and J lost 7 bases; unmatched junction nucleotides: 10. Germline assignment: CDR1 LGHDT and CDR2 YNNKEL (reference sequence). The DNA of the CDR3 is TGTGCCAGCAGCCAAACCCCAGGGGGAACAGGTGAAGCTTTCTTT. This gives the protein CASSQTPGGTGEAFF.